The rows below give T cell receptor beta chains drawn from one sample of a study of cytomegalovirus exposure and HLA in healthy donors. The data were produced by immunoSEQ multiplex PCR, yet TCRdb's version contains in-frame clones alone and is incomplete. Of 200,000 or so clones in the sample, just over 90% are singletons; the top ten hold around 1.1%. Sequencing was done on a sample of PBMCs. All receptors derive from a woman aged 18-30 years in good health and CMV-seronegative. Each CDR3 is given with its conserved first and last residue. The D gene is left open where the match is weak. Clone sizes are given selectively: once, few, many, or a class where the clone is expanded.

cdr3_aa | cdr3_nt | v_call | d_call | cdr3_length | j_call | clone_size
CASSRAGASTDTQYF | TGTGCCAGCAGCCGAGCGGGAGCTAGCACAGATACGCAGTATTTT | TRBV2 | TRBD2 | 15 | TRBJ2-3 | -
CASSLEGNTEAFF | TGTGCCAGCAGCTTGGAGGGGAATACTGAAGCTTTCTTT | TRBV13 | - | 13 | TRBJ1-1 | -
CASSAGLLRNNEQFF | TGCGCCAGCAGCGCGGGACTGTTGAGGAACAATGAGCAGTTCTTC | TRBV5-1 | - | 15 | TRBJ2-1 | -
CASQTGRIEPQHF | TGTGCCAGCCAGACAGGGCGCATCGAGCCCCAGCATTTT | TRBV19 | TRBD1 | 13 | TRBJ1-5 | few
CASSIPGGKGYGYTF | TGTGCCAGTAGTATCCCCGGGGGGAAGGGCTATGGCTACACCTTC | TRBV19 | - | 15 | TRBJ1-2 | -
CAISEPELAGGPFYEQYF | TGTGCCATCAGTGAGCCGGAACTAGCGGGAGGGCCCTTCTACGAGCAGTACTTC | TRBV10-3 | TRBD2 | 18 | TRBJ2-7 | -
CASTTRRRGHTEAFF | TGTGCCAGCACCACCAGACGCAGGGGACACACTGAAGCTTTCTTT | TRBV6-1 | - | 15 | TRBJ1-1 | once
CASSFIPGTGRNYEQYF | TGTGCCAGCAGTTTCATTCCCGGGACAGGGAGAAACTACGAGCAGTACTTC | TRBV28 | TRBD1 | 17 | TRBJ2-7 | -
CASSYPVAGRRHEQYF | TGTGCCAGCAGTTACCCAGTAGCGGGAAGGAGACACGAGCAGTACTTC | TRBV6-5 | TRBD2 | 16 | TRBJ2-7 | few
CAWSPLLGRETQYF | TGTGCCTGGAGTCCTCTTTTGGGCCGAGAGACCCAGTACTTC | TRBV30 | - | 14 | TRBJ2-5 | -
CSVADFGQGRVTGELFF | TGCAGCGTTGCCGACTTCGGACAGGGACGGGTCACCGGGGAGCTGTTTTTT | TRBV29-1 | TRBD1 | 17 | TRBJ2-2 | -
CASSYPGGSNEQFF | TGTGCCAGCAGTTACCCGGGAGGCTCCAATGAGCAGTTCTTC | TRBV6-5 | TRBD2 | 14 | TRBJ2-1 | few
CASSLTGTEAFF | TGTGCCAGCAGCCTCACAGGGACTGAAGCTTTCTTT | TRBV2 | - | 12 | TRBJ1-1 | few
CASSFGVGGREQYF | TGTGCCAGCAGTTTTGGGGTAGGGGGCCGCGAGCAGTACTTC | TRBV28 | TRBD1 | 14 | TRBJ2-7 | -
CASSSGTSGSYYPNEQFF | TGCGCCAGCAGCTCTGGGACTAGCGGGAGTTATTACCCCAATGAGCAGTTCTTC | TRBV5-1 | TRBD2 | 18 | TRBJ2-1 | -
CASSFLRGLPYTF | TGTGCCAGCAGTTTTTTGAGGGGGCTCCCCTACACCTTC | TRBV27 | TRBD1 | 13 | TRBJ1-2 | -
CASSEEAGGLLAQYF | TGTGCCAGCAGTGAGGAAGCAGGGGGGTTATTGGCCCAGTACTTC | TRBV6-1 | - | 15 | TRBJ2-5 | -
CASSARALAGDGGELFF | TGTGCCAGCAGCGCCCGGGCCTTAGCGGGAGACGGCGGGGAGCTGTTTTTT | TRBV9 | TRBD2 | 17 | TRBJ2-2 | -
CASSESVVSGGAFF | TGTGCCAGCAGTGAAAGCGTGGTCAGCGGGGGAGCTTTCTTT | TRBV2 | - | 14 | TRBJ1-1 | once
CASIRTLRDRGNEDTGELFF | TGTGCCAGCATCCGGACACTACGGGACAGGGGAAATGAGGACACCGGGGAGCTGTTTTTT | TRBV11-3 | TRBD1 | 20 | TRBJ2-2 | -
CASSGPGTGLGETQYF | TGTGCCAGCAGCGGTCCCGGGACAGGGTTGGGCGAGACCCAGTACTTC | TRBV2 | TRBD1 | 16 | TRBJ2-5 | -
CASRLAPLGPPYNEQFF | TGTGCAAGTCGCTTAGCCCCCCTTGGCCCACCCTACAATGAGCAGTTCTTC | TRBV12-2 | - | 17 | TRBJ2-1 | once
CASSAVAGGTDTQYF | TGTGCCAGCAGCGCGGTGGCGGGAGGCACAGATACGCAGTATTTT | TRBV7-6 | TRBD2 | 15 | TRBJ2-3 | -
CASSLEVPSSYNEQFF | TGTGCCAGCAGTTTAGAAGTTCCTAGCTCCTACAATGAGCAGTTCTTC | TRBV28 | - | 16 | TRBJ2-1 | -
CASSLTGVDTEAFF | TGTGCCAGCAGCTTAACAGGGGTAGACACTGAAGCTTTCTTT | TRBV7-3 | - | 14 | TRBJ1-1 | -
CASSPQGASGSPSGEQYF | TGTGCCAGCAGTCCGCAAGGAGCTAGCGGGAGTCCCTCGGGGGAGCAGTACTTC | TRBV27 | TRBD2 | 18 | TRBJ2-7 | once
CASSDTGLAGHEQYF | TGTGCCAGCAGCGATACTGGACTAGCGGGACACGAGCAGTACTTC | TRBV5-6 | TRBD2 | 15 | TRBJ2-7 | once
CASSLVATGGGYGYTF | TGCGCCAGCAGCTTGGTGGCCACAGGGGGCGGCTATGGCTACACCTTC | TRBV5-1 | TRBD1 | 16 | TRBJ1-2 | -
CASSLGQGSNTEAFF | TGCGCCAGCAGCTTGGGACAGGGTTCTAACACTGAAGCTTTCTTT | TRBV5-1 | TRBD1 | 15 | TRBJ1-1 | -